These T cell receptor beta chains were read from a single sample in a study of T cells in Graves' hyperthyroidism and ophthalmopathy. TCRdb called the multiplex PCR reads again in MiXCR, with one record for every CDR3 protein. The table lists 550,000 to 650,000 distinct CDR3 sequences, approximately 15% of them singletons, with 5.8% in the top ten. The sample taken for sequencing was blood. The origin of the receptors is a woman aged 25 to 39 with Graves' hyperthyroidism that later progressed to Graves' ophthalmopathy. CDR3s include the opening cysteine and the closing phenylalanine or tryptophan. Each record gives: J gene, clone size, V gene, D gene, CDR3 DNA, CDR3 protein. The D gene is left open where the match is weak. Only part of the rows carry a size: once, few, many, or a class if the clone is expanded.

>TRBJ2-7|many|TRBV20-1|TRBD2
TGCAGTGCTCCCAGGAGGGAGGGGTACGAGCAGTACTTC
CSAPRREGYEQYF
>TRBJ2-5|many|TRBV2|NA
TGTGCCAGCCGTTGGGGGGCTGAGACCCAGTACTTC
CASRWGAETQYF
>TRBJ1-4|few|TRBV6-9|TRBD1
TGTGCCAGCACCGACCGGGACAGGGCTGAAAAACTGTTTTTT
CASTDRDRAEKLFF
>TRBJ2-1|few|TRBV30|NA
TGTGCCTGGAGGGCAGGGAAAGGTACCAATGAGCAGTTCTTC
CAWRAGKGTNEQFF
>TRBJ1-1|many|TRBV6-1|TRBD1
TGTGCCAGCAGTGACGGGGGGAGGGGGCGTAACACTGAAGCTTTCTTT
CASSDGGRGRNTEAFF
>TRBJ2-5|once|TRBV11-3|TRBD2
TGTGCCAGCAGCTCCTTCGACTTAGCGGGAGAGACCCAGTACTTC
CASSSFDLAGETQYF
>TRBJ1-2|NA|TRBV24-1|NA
TGTGCCACCAGTGATCCACAGGGCGGCGGGGGCTACACCTTC
CATSDPQGGGGYTF
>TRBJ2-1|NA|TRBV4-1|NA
TGCGCCAGCAGCCAAGATGAGGATGAGCAGTTCTTC
CASSQDEDEQFF
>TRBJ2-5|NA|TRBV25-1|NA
TGTGCCAGCAGGAGAGGGCCCCAAGAGACCCAGTACTTC
CASRRGPQETQYF
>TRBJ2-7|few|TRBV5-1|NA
TGCGCCAGCAGCTTGGAACCCGCCAGAGCCTACGAGCAGTACTTC
CASSLEPARAYEQYF
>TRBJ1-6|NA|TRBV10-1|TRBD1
TGCGCCAGCAGTGCAGAACAGGGGGCAAATTCACCCCTCCACTTT
CASSAEQGANSPLHF
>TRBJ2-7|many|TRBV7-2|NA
TGTGCCAGCAGCTTAATAGGTACCAGGAACGAGCAGTACTTC
CASSLIGTRNEQYF
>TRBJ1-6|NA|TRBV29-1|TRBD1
TGCAGCGTTATTACGACAGGGGATAAGAATTCACCCCTCCACTTT
CSVITTGDKNSPLHF
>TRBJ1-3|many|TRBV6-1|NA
TGTGCCAGCAGCGGACACGACGGAAACACCATATATTTT
CASSGHDGNTIYF
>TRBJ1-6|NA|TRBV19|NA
TGTGCCAGTAGTTTCGCAGGGAGGGATAATTCACCCCTCCACTTT
CASSFAGRDNSPLHF
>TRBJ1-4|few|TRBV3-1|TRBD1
TGTGCCAGCAGCCGCGGGACAGGGATTGGGACAACTAATGAAAAACTGTTTTTT
CASSRGTGIGTTNEKLFF
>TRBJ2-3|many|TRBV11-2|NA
TGTGCCAGCAGCTTAGGTATAGCGGCCACAGATACGCAGTATTTT
CASSLGIAATDTQYF
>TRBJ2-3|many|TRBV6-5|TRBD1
TGTGCCAGCAGTTACGGGACAGGAGACACAGATACGCAGTATTTT
CASSYGTGDTDTQYF
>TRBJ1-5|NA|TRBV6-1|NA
TGTGCCAGCCGGAAAGACGGAGCATATCAGCCCCAGCATTTT
CASRKDGAYQPQHF
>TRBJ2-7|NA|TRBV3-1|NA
TGTGCCAGCAGGAAGGGCGGGGCACGGGATAGCGAGCAGTACTTC
CASRKGGARDSEQYF
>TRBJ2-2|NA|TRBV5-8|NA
TGTGCCAGCAGCTTCCGTCAAGGGATCACCGGGGAGCTGTTTTTT
CASSFRQGITGELFF
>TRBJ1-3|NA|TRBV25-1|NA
TGTGCCAGCAGTGAATATGGGGGGAACACCATATATTTT
CASSEYGGNTIYF
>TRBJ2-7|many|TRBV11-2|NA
TGTGCCAGCAGCTTAGGGACACCCTACGAGCAGTACTTC
CASSLGTPYEQYF
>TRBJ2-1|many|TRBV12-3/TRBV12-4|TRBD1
TGTGCCAGCAGTTTTGGGACAGTGGGGATCAATGAGCAGTTCTTC
CASSFGTVGINEQFF
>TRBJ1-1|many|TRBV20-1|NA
TGCAGTAGCTGGGTTGTTTTGATGAACACTGAAGCTTTCTTT
CSSWVVLMNTEAFF
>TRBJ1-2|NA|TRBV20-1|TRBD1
TGCAGTGCTAGGCGGACAGGGGGCTATGGCTACACCTTC
CSARRTGGYGYTF
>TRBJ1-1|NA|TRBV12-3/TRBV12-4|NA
TGTGCCAGCACCTTTGGGAGGGAGAACACTGAAGCTTTCTTT
CASTFGRENTEAFF
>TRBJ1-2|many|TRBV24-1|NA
TGTGCCACCAGTGAGCGATCATATGGCTACACCTTC
CATSERSYGYTF
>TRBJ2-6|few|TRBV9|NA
TGTGCCAGCAGCGTAGTTTACGGACGGATCTCTGGGGCCAACGTCCTGACTTTC
CASSVVYGRISGANVLTF
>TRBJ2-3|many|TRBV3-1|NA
TGTGCCAGCAGCCAAGCAAGAGATACGCAGTATTTT
CASSQARDTQYF
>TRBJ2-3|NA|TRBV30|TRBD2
TGTGCCTGGAGTCATCCGGGGGGGGGCACAGATACGCAGTATTTT
CAWSHPGGGTDTQYF
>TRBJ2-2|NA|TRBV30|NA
TGTGCCTGGAGCCCCACGGTGGAGGGCCCCGGGGAGCTGTTTTTT
CAWSPTVEGPGELFF
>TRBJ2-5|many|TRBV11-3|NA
TGTGCCAGCAGCCAGAGATGGAGGGGGGAGACCCAGTACTTC
CASSQRWRGETQYF
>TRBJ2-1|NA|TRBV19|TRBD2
TGTGCCAGTAGTAAGGGGTATAAGGGACTAGCGAACCACAATGAGCAGTTCTTC
CASSKGYKGLANHNEQFF
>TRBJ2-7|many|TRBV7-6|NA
TGTGCCAGCAGCTCCCGCCCCGGCTACGAGCAGTACTTC
CASSSRPGYEQYF
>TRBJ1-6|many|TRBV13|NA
TGTGCCAGCAGCCTGCGGGGGGCCGCTAATTCACCCCTCCACTTT
CASSLRGAANSPLHF
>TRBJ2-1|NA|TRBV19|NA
TGTGCCAGTTGGGGGGGCGGCGGAAATGAGCAGTTCTTC
CASWGGGGNEQFF
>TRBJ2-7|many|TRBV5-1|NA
TGCGCCAGCAGCTCCTTAGGACACGAGCAGTACTTC
CASSSLGHEQYF
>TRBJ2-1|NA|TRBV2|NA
TGTGCCAGCAGTGGGGGAACAGGGCTCTCCTACAATGAGCAGTTCTTC
CASSGGTGLSYNEQFF
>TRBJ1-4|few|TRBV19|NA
TGTGCCAGTAGATCCCCCGGGACGCCAAACGAAAAACTGTTTTTT
CASRSPGTPNEKLFF
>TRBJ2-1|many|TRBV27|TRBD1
TGTGCCAGCGGTAGACAGGGAAACAATGAGCAGTTCTTC
CASGRQGNNEQFF
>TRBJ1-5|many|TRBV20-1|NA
TGCAGTGCTACACGAACAGGGATTAAGGGCCAGCCCCAGCATTTT
CSATRTGIKGQPQHF
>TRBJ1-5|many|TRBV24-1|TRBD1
TGTGCCACCAGTGGAACAGGGGGGGGGGATCAGCCCCAGCATTTT
CATSGTGGGDQPQHF
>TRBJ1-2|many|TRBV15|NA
TGTGCCACCAGCACAACCCTTAATGGCTACACCTTC
CATSTTLNGYTF
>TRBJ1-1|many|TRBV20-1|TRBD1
TGCAGTGCTAGAGATGGAGACAGGGGGGACACTGAAGCTTTCTTT
CSARDGDRGDTEAFF
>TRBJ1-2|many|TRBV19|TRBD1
TGTGCCAGTAGTATCGGGACAGGGGACTATGGCTACACCTTC
CASSIGTGDYGYTF
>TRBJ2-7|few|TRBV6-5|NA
TGTGCCAGCAGTTTGGACAAGTACGAGCAGTACTTC
CASSLDKYEQYF
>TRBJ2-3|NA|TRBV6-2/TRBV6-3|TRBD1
TGTGCCAGCAGTCCGACAGGGGACAGCACAGATACGCAGTATTTT
CASSPTGDSTDTQYF
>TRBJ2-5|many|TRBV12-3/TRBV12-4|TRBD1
TGTGCCAGCAGTGTAGAGGGACAGGGCAGGCAAGAGACCCAGTACTTC
CASSVEGQGRQETQYF
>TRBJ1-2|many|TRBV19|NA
TGTGCCAGTAGGCAAGCAGCTAACTATGGCTACACCTTC
CASRQAANYGYTF
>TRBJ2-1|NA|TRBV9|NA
TGTGCCAGCAGCGTAGACGTCGGCGGGACTGCCTACAATGGGCAGTTCTTC
CASSVDVGGTAYNGQFF
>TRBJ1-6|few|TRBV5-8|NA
TGTGCCAGCAGCCTGAAAGATAATTCACCCCTCCACTTT
CASSLKDNSPLHF
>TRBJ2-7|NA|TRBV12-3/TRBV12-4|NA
TGTGCCAGCCGGAGGGGGCGGGACGAGCAGTACTTC
CASRRGRDEQYF